The following is a T cell receptor (beta chain) sequence with its context. The record originates from a study of blood T cell repertoires in COVID-19. Study-level background: Collection of acute and convalescent COVID-19 samples took place in the United States, Italy and Spain. From T cells, B-cell-depleted T cells, or PBMCs came the material, which was cDNA or gDNA.

Original processing notes: Estimation of nucleated cell counts relied on the amplification of reference gene primers. TCRdb keeps only in-frame clones here, not all; method: immunoSEQ multiplex PCR. For V, J and clone size, that table is used; D and trimming come from the DNA. In the table there are around 160,000 clones, around 87% of which are singletons. In Seattle, patients joined the study during active infection and were tracked longitudinally. The germline V gene has CDR1 MNHEY and CDR2 SVGAGI. V lost 7 bases and J 2 bases, leaving 5 bases between the germline ends. The CDR3 sequence is 11 residues long.

The TCR originated in a man aged 18 to 30 with COVID-19, enrolled during active disease. Sequenced input: peripheral blood. V usage is TRBV6-5 and J usage is TRBJ1-1; D unresolved. Here the CDR3 DNA reads TGTGCCAGCAAAAGCAACACTGAAGCTTTCTTT. Encoded protein: CASKSNTEAFF.